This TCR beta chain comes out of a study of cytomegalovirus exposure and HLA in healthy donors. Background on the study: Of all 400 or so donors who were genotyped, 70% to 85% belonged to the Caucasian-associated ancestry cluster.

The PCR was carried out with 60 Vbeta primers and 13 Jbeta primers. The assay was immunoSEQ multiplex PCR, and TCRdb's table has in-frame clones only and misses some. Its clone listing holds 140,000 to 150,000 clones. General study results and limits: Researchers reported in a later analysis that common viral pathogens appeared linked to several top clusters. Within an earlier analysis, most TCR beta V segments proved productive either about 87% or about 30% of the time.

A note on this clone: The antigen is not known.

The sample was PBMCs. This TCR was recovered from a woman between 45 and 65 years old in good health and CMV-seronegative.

The CDR3 is CASSPHRGGQETQYF. Here the CDR3 DNA reads TGTGCCAGCAGTCCCCACCGGGGGGGCCAAGAGACCCAGTACTTC. The chain recombines TRBV6-5 with TRBJ2-5; 8 positions match TRBD2. Germline V CDR1 and CDR2: MNHEY, SVGAGI. CDR3 size: 15 residues. Trimming at V came to 5 bases and at J to 1 base, leaving 6 bases not matched to a gene.